The rows below give T cell receptor beta chains drawn from one sample of a study of OX40 agonist ivuxolimab in advanced cancers. Libraries were prepared by immunoSEQ multiplex PCR; TCRdb keeps only in-frame clonotypes and omits some of them. The table shows some 74,000 clones, with 65% to 90% occurring only once. The source was CD4+ or CD8+ T cells sorted from blood, collected in a trial of the OX40 agonist ivuxolimab. These receptor sequences come from an adult with an advanced solid tumor such as melanoma, head and neck, liver or kidney cancer. The CDR3 runs from the conserved cysteine through the conserved F or W. A D gene is named only where the DNA matches it firmly. The listing skips clone size in some rows; elsewhere it reads once, few, many or a size class.

size: .
D: .
V: TRBV2
J: TRBJ1-5
length: 13
CDR3: CASSRDGDQPQHF
DNA: TGTGCCAGCAGCCGGGACGGAGATCAGCCCCAGCATTTT

size: .
D: TRBD2
V: TRBV19
J: TRBJ2-3
length: 14
CDR3: CASRFGGGKDTQYF
DNA: TGTGCCAGTAGATTCGGGGGGGGGAAAGATACGCAGTATTTT

size: .
D: .
V: TRBV7-2
J: TRBJ2-3
length: 14
CDR3: CASSLTRSTDTQYF
DNA: TGTGCCAGCAGCTTGACTAGGTCCACAGATACGCAGTATTTT

size: .
D: TRBD1
V: TRBV11-3
J: TRBJ1-4
length: 16
CDR3: CASSYRSGGPAEKLFF
DNA: TGTGCCAGCAGCTATCGATCAGGGGGCCCGGCTGAAAAACTGTTTTTT

size: .
D: .
V: TRBV4-3
J: TRBJ1-4
length: 13
CDR3: CASSQEYPGQLFF
DNA: TGCGCCAGCAGCCAAGAATACCCCGGGCAACTGTTTTTT

size: .
D: .
V: TRBV19
J: TRBJ1-4
length: 14
CDR3: CASRRRLTNEKLFF
DNA: TGTGCCAGTAGAAGGCGTCTAACTAATGAAAAACTGTTTTTT

size: .
D: .
V: TRBV4-1
J: TRBJ1-2
length: 18
CDR3: CASSQPSPLAGGIGGYTF
DNA: TGCGCCAGCAGCCAGCCCTCGCCTTTGGCGGGGGGGATAGGTGGCTACACCTTC

size: medium-sized
D: .
V: TRBV19
J: TRBJ1-5
length: 14
CDR3: CASSIGGTYQPQHF
DNA: TGTGCCAGTAGTATCGGAGGGACCTATCAGCCCCAGCATTTT

size: .
D: .
V: TRBV5-1
J: TRBJ1-1
length: 15
CDR3: CASSRDTGGGTEAFF
DNA: TGCGCCAGCAGCCGGGACACCGGCGGGGGCACTGAAGCTTTCTTT

size: .
D: .
V: TRBV23-1
J: TRBJ2-3
length: 18
CDR3: CASSQSLPGIGRTDTQYF
DNA: TGCGCCAGCAGTCAAAGTCTCCCGGGGATTGGACGCACAGATACGCAGTATTTT

size: .
D: .
V: TRBV9
J: TRBJ1-4
length: 13
CDR3: CASSPAVQEKLFF
DNA: TGTGCCAGCAGCCCGGCAGTGCAGGAAAAACTGTTTTTT

size: .
D: .
V: TRBV6-1
J: TRBJ1-4
length: 14
CDR3: CASNPGDYNEKLFF
DNA: TGTGCCAGCAACCCGGGAGACTATAATGAAAAACTGTTTTTT

size: .
D: .
V: TRBV7-2
J: TRBJ2-1
length: 12
CDR3: CASSQGRYEQFF
DNA: TGTGCCAGCAGCCAGGGGAGGTACGAGCAGTTCTTC

size: .
D: .
V: TRBV9
J: TRBJ1-2
length: 14
CDR3: CASSAHRENYGYTF
DNA: TGTGCCAGCAGCGCTCACAGGGAGAACTATGGCTACACCTTC

size: .
D: TRBD1
V: TRBV27
J: TRBJ1-5
length: 15
CDR3: CASSSDREGNQPQHF
DNA: TGTGCCAGCAGTAGCGACAGGGAAGGGAATCAGCCCCAGCATTTT

size: .
D: .
V: TRBV6-5
J: TRBJ1-2
length: 14
CDR3: CASSKGAMDYGYTF
DNA: TGTGCCAGCAGTAAAGGGGCGATGGACTATGGCTACACCTTC